The clone carrying this TCR beta chain was observed once. One junction end does not reproduce the germline sequence, and a read error may be involved. Looked up from germline, CDR1 is LNHDA and CDR2 is SQIVND (reference sequence). The CDR3 runs to 13 residues. This record comes from a study of shared clonotypes between healthy human individuals. Study context: The plates for each donor numbered three CD4 naive, three CD4 memory, two CD8 naive and one CD8 memory.

Only in-frame clones appear in the TCRdb table, and some are missing; sequencing was by immunoSEQ multiplex PCR. The sample includes a few million clones, about 92% of them seen just once. CD4+ cell separation produced CD45RA+ naive and CD45RA-negative memory subsets. The receptor was isolated from a man aged 18 to 29 in good health. Sequencing input: naive CD4+ T cells sorted from blood. Noted subset: CD45RA+ positively selected. The chain combines TRBV19 with TRBJ1-5, with D perhaps TRBD1 (5 bases). CDR3 amino acids: CASKGRPEQPQHF. DNA for the CDR3: TGTGCGAGTAAGGGACGGCCCGAACAGCCCCAGCATTTT.